The next 28 T cell receptor beta chains were all read from a single sample in a study of OX40 agonist ivuxolimab in advanced cancers. Sequencing used immunoSEQ multiplex PCR; TCRdb keeps in-frame clones, though not all of them. The sample comprises about 83,000 clones, approximately 79% of which are singletons, and roughly 1.8% rests with the top ten. This sample comprised CD4+ or CD8+ T cells sorted from blood, obtained in a trial of the OX40 agonist ivuxolimab. Receptor source: an adult with an advanced solid tumor such as melanoma, head and neck, liver or kidney cancer.

The gene calls are TRBV29-1 and TRBJ2-3; 7 nucleotides agree with TRBD1. V trimming: 5 bases; J trimming: 3 bases; junction bases outside the gene matches: 11. The V gene's germline CDR1 is SQVTM and CDR2 ANQGSEA. The CDR3 runs 15 residues. CDR3 in amino acids: CSVRRGGARTDTQYF. The DNA of the CDR3 is TGCAGCGTTAGGCGAGGGGGCGCGAGGACAGATACGCAGTATTTT.

The chain combines TRBV9 with TRBJ1-1, with 9 bases fitting TRBD1. The CDR3 is 15 amino acids. Germline CDR1 is SGDLS and CDR2 is YYNGEE. V shed 0 bases, J shed 1 base, and the junction held 1 base outside the gene matches. CDR3 sequence (DNA): TGTGCCAGCAGCGTAGTGGGACAGGGGAACACTGAAGCTTTCTTT. It is translated as CASSVVGQGNTEAFF.

The genes are TRBV10-2 and TRBJ1-3; 7 nucleotides line up with TRBD1. The V gene's germline CDR1 is WSHSY and CDR2 SAAADI. The CDR3 contains 15 residues. V shed 6 bases and J 0 bases; nucleotides not matched to a gene: 5. The CDR3 DNA reads as TGCGCCAGCAGCGACAGGGCCCTCTCTGGAAACACCATATATTTT. This translates into CASSDRALSGNTIYF.

The CDR3 DNA follows: TGTGCCAGCAGCTTAACGACTAGCGGGGGGGCTTACGAGCAGTACTTC. Translated: CASSLTTSGGAYEQYF. The V and J genes are TRBV7-2 and TRBJ2-7; 14 nucleotides line up with TRBD2. This CDR3 comprises 16 residues. With 2 bases clipped from V and 4 bases from J, the junction kept 4 bases outside the gene matches. Germline CDR1 reads SGHTA; CDR2 reads FQGNSA.

The genes are TRBV5-1 and TRBJ2-7; no firm D call. V dropped 1 base and J dropped 3 bases, with 11 bases sitting between them. The germline V gene encodes CDR1 SGHRS and CDR2 YFSETQ. The CDR3 is made up of 14 amino acids. The CDR3 sequence: CASSLLVGFYEQYF. The CDR3 DNA sequence: TGCGCCAGCAGCTTGCTGGTGGGGTTCTACGAGCAGTACTTC.

This chain joins TRBV28 and TRBJ2-7, with D hard to call. The CDR3 consists of 15 residues. Germline CDR1 and CDR2: MDHEN and SYDVKM. The germline V and J ends were trimmed by 6 bases and 3 bases, with 18 bases remaining between them. Written as DNA, the CDR3 is TGTGCCAGCAGACCTCCCTTGGGCAGGAGCTACGAGCAGTACTTC. Translating it yields CASRPPLGRSYEQYF.

V usage is TRBV30 and J usage is TRBJ1-5, with 7 bases matching TRBD1. Unmatched junction bases numbered 8, after V lost 3 bases and J lost 6 bases. This CDR3 region has 14 residues. Germline V CDR1 and CDR2: GTSNPN, SVGIG (reference sequence). The CDR3 nucleotides are TGTGCCTGGAGCAAGGGGACAGAGGCTCAGCCCCAGCATTTT. Amino acids: CAWSKGTEAQPQHF.

This chain uses TRBV9 with TRBJ2-1; 8 bases agree with TRBD2. The CDR3 covers 13 residues. Germline V gene data show CDR1 as SGDLS and CDR2 as YYNGEE. After removal of 7 bases from V and 5 bases from J, the junction contained 5 bases not matched to a gene. CDR3: CASGLAGNNEQFF. The CDR3 DNA is TGTGCCAGCGGGTTAGCGGGGAACAATGAGCAGTTCTTC.

The V and J genes are TRBV4-1 and TRBJ2-1, with 10 nucleotides matching TRBD2. The CDR3 runs 18 residues. The V and J ends lost 0 bases and 8 bases, in that order; junction bases with no gene match: 13. CDR1 MGHRA and CDR2 YSYEKL come from the germline V gene. CDR3 in amino acids: CASSQDNLAGAPVYEQFF. The CDR3 DNA follows: TGCGCCAGCAGCCAAGATAACCTAGCGGGGGCCCCGGTCTATGAGCAGTTCTTC.

This chain connects TRBV28 to TRBJ1-5; D is unclear. Germline V gives CDR1 MDHEN, CDR2 SYDVKM. The CDR3 sequence is 15 residues long. V lost 1 base, J lost 0 bases, and 7 bases lay in between. The CDR3 loop reads CASSLSGSSNQPQHF. The CDR3 DNA is TGTGCCAGCAGTTTATCCGGGAGTAGCAATCAGCCCCAGCATTTT.

The table lists this clone with a few counts. The chain has TRBV2 and TRBJ2-7; TRBD1 matches at 9 bases. Trimming at V came to 8 bases and at J to 1 base, leaving 18 bases not matched to a gene. The CDR3 has 18 amino acids. Looked up from germline, CDR1 is SNHLY and CDR2 is FYNNEI. CDR3 DNA sequence: TGTGCCAGCGGATTACCGGGACAGGGTTATTTCGTTTCCTACGAGCAGTACTTC. Its translation is CASGLPGQGYFVSYEQYF. Together with reference TRBV2 and TRBJ2-7, the CDR3 gives the full variable domain: EPEVTQTPSHQVTQMGQEVILRCVPISNHLYFYWYRQILGQKVEFLVSFYNNEISEKSEIFDDQFSVERPDGSNFTLKIRSTKLEDSAMYFCASGLPGQGYFVSYEQYFGPGTRLTVT.

The sample holds many counts of this clone. Other DNA sequences from this sample encode an identical CDR3 as well. The V and J genes are TRBV5-1 and TRBJ1-1; no clear D gene. Trimming removed 1 base at V and 1 base at J, with 8 bases between. Germline loops: CDR1 SGHRS, CDR2 YFSETQ. The CDR3 totals 14 residues. In nucleotides, the CDR3 is TGCGCCAGCAGCTTGTATGGACCGAACACTGAAGCTTTCTTT. It yields the protein CASSLYGPNTEAFF.

This rearrangement joins TRBV2 to TRBJ2-2; D is possibly TRBD2 (5 bases). The CDR3 sequence is 13 residues long. Trimming removed 6 bases from V and 6 bases from J, with 11 bases in between. CDR1 and CDR2 (germline): SNHLY, FYNNEI. DNA for the CDR3: TGTGCCAGCAGGGAACAAGCGGCCGGGGAGCTGTTTTTT. Translation: CASREQAAGELFF.

The chain joins TRBV28 to TRBJ1-5, with 7 bases lining up with TRBD1. Germline values: CDR1 MDHEN, CDR2 SYDVKM. CDR3 size: 15 residues. The V and J ends lost 7 bases and 1 base, in that order; junction bases with no gene match: 7. CDR3 bases: TGTGCCAGCACCAGGGGGACACCCAGCAATCAGCCCCAGCATTTT. Its translation: CASTRGTPSNQPQHF.

This clone was detected only a few times. CDR3 amino acids: CASTLKVRVAYGYTF. In DNA, the CDR3 is TGCGCCAGCACCCTAAAAGTGAGGGTGGCCTATGGCTACACCTTC. This chain connects TRBV23-1 to TRBJ1-2; D unresolved. TRBV23-1 is flagged as an ORF with uncertain function. The CDR3 runs to 15 residues. V lost 7 bases and J lost 4, with 19 bases in between.

The rearrangement links TRBV5-5 to TRBJ1-2; D might be TRBD1 (6 bases). The V end was cut by 6 bases, the J end by 1 base, with 13 bases between. CDR1 and CDR2 (germline): SGHKS, YYEKEE (reference sequence). The CDR3 sequence is 14 residues long. This chain's CDR3 is CASTSGDLNYGYTF. In nucleotides, the CDR3 is TGTGCCAGCACCTCAGGGGACCTTAACTATGGCTACACCTTC.

This clone was seen more than once but under ten times. At the DNA level, this CDR3 is encoded by other sequences in the same sample as well. The CDR3 spells CASTLSGNTIYF. CDR3 DNA: TGTGCCTCAACGCTCTCTGGAAACACCATATATTTT. V usage is TRBV30 and J usage is TRBJ1-3, with D hard to call. Looked up from germline, CDR1 is GTSNPN and CDR2 is SVGIG (reference sequence). The length of the CDR3 is 12 residues. Trimming removed 7 bases from V and 0 bases from J, with 7 bases in between.

This rearrangement joins TRBV27 to TRBJ1-4; 11 nucleotides match TRBD1. V gave up 5 bases and J gave up 3 bases; unmatched junction bases: 8. The CDR3 sequence is 17 residues long. Germline V lookup: CDR1 MNHEY, CDR2 SMNVEV (reference sequence). As DNA, the CDR3 is TGTGCCAGCAGTACAAAGGGACAGGGGGGGTCTAATGAAAAACTGTTTTTT. This sequence encodes CASSTKGQGGSNEKLFF.

This CDR3 is CASSAGGDPGVHEQFF. The CDR3 bases are TGTGCCAGCAGCGCGGGGGGGGACCCCGGGGTCCACGAGCAGTTCTTC. The chain joins TRBV9 to TRBJ2-1; 8 bases agree with TRBD2. J was trimmed by 10 bases and V by 3 bases; bases with no gene match: 15. CDR1 and CDR2 from the germline V gene are SGDLS and YYNGEE. The CDR3 has 16 amino acids.

The rearrangement joins TRBV2 to TRBJ2-7; the D gene is possibly TRBD2 (5 bases). CDR1 SNHLY and CDR2 FYNNEI come from the germline V gene. Between the trimmed V and J ends, which lost 6 bases and 6 bases, there was a span of 24 bases. The length of the CDR3 is 16 residues. The CDR3 spells CASRGPESEGIREQYF. The CDR3 region has the DNA TGTGCCAGCAGAGGGCCGGAAAGCGAGGGCATCCGCGAGCAGTACTTC.

The V gene is TRBV11-3, the J gene TRBJ2-3; D remains ambiguous. The CDR3 totals 12 residues. CDR1 and CDR2 from the germline V gene are SGHNT and YENEEA. The ends were cut back, 4 bases at V and 2 bases at J, with 4 bases in the middle. In DNA form, the CDR3 reads TGTGCCAGCAGCTACAACACAGATACGCAGTATTTT. Translating gives CASSYNTDTQYF.

The CDR3 bases are TGTGCCAGCAGGCCCGGAGAGGGCACTGAAGCTTTCTTT. This encodes CASRPGEGTEAFF. This chain links TRBV2 with TRBJ1-1; D uncertain. Trimming cost V 6 bases and J 4 bases, with 12 bases left between them. The CDR3 runs to 13 residues. The germline CDR1 and CDR2 sequences are SNHLY and FYNNEI.

This clone was detected only once. The CDR3 DNA reads TGTGCCAGCAGCGTCCTGACTAGCGGGGTAGAGACCCAGTACTTC. The encoded protein is CASSVLTSGVETQYF. The J gene is TRBJ2-5, the V gene TRBV9; the match to TRBD2 covers 11 bases. Germline V gene sequence: CDR1 SGDLS, CDR2 YYNGEE. This CDR3 spans 15 amino acids. V gave up 2 bases and J gave up 4 bases; unmatched junction bases: 4.

The rearrangement links TRBV15 to TRBJ2-5, with D hard to call. V lost 8 bases, J lost 2 bases, and 9 bases lay in between. CDR3 length: 12 amino acids. Germline CDR1 is LNHNV and CDR2 is YYDKDF (reference sequence). The CDR3 nucleotides are TGTGCCACCGGACCGAATCAAGAGACCCAGTACTTC. It encodes CATGPNQETQYF. Full variable domain (outside the CDR3, taken from reference TRBV15 and TRBJ2-5): DAMVIQNPRYQVTQFGKPVTLSCSQTLNHNVMYWYQQKSSQAPKLLFHYYDKDFNNEADTPDNFQSRRPNTSFCFLDIRSPGLGDTAMYLCATGPNQETQYFGPGTRLLVL.

This CDR3 is CASSFRETQYF. The CDR3 DNA is TGTGCCAGCAGCTTTCGGGAGACCCAGTACTTC. This chain connects TRBV7-9 to TRBJ2-5; no reliable D call. This CDR3 has 11 amino acids. Germline V gene lookup returns CDR1 SEHNR and CDR2 FQNEAQ (reference sequence). The V end lost 3 bases, the J end lost 5 bases, and 4 bases lay between the germline ends. Full variable domain (missing parts from reference TRBV7-9 and TRBJ2-5): DTGVSQNPRHKITKRGQNVTFRCDPISEHNRLYWYRQTLGQGPEFLTYFQNEAQLEKSRLLSDRFSAERPKGSFSTLEIQRTEQGDSAMYLCASSFRETQYFGPGTRLLVL.

This chain links TRBV6-1 with TRBJ2-1; 8 bases are a match to TRBD1. Unmatched junction bases numbered 6, after V lost 6 bases and J lost 5 bases. CDR1 MNHNS and CDR2 SASEGT come from the germline V gene. CDR3 length equals 14 residues. CDR3 amino acids: CASRRTGFDNEQFF. The CDR3 coding sequence is TGTGCCAGCAGGAGGACAGGGTTCGACAATGAGCAGTTCTTC.

The V gene is TRBV6-5, the J gene TRBJ2-3; D might be TRBD1 (6 bases). V was shortened by 6 bases and J by 3 bases, with 13 bases between the two germline ends. Germline assignment: CDR1 MNHEY and CDR2 SVGAGI. The CDR3 is 14 residues long. The DNA for the CDR3 is TGTGCCAGCAGCGACTACACAGGGACAGATACGCAGTATTTT. Its protein is CASSDYTGTDTQYF.

The gene calls are TRBV5-1 and TRBJ1-4; the match to TRBD1 covers 7 bases. Germline-derived CDR1 and CDR2 are SGHRS and YFSETQ. V dropped 2 bases and J dropped 7; count of bases not matched to a gene: 5. The length of the CDR3 is 14 residues. The CDR3 DNA is TGCGCCAGCAGCTTACAGGGGCCCGGTGAAAAACTGTTTTTT. Translating it yields CASSLQGPGEKLFF.